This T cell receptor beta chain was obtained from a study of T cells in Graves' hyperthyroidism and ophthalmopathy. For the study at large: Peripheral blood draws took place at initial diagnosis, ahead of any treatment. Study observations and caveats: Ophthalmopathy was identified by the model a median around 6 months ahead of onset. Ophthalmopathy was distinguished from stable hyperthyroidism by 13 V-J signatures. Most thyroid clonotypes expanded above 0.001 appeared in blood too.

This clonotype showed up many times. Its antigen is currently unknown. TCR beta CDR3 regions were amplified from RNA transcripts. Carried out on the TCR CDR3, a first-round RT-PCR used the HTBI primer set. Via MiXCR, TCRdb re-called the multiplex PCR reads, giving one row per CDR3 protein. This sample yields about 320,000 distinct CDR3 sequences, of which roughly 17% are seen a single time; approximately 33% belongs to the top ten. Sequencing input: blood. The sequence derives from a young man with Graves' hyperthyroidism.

Here the CDR3 DNA reads TGCAGTGCTCTCTCCGGGACAGACCAAGAGACCCAGTACTTC. Protein: CSALSGTDQETQYF. This chain links TRBV20-1 with TRBJ2-5; TRBD1 aligns across 7 bases. The germline V gene has CDR1 DFQATT and CDR2 SNEGSKA (reference sequence). With 5 bases clipped from V and 0 bases from J, the junction kept 6 bases outside the gene matches. The length of the CDR3 is 14 residues.